The text below deals with one T cell receptor beta chain. The sample is drawn from a study of T cell responses to AZD1222 COVID-19 vaccine. Study at large: Second doses at about 4 or about 12 weeks were pooled.

Measured with immunoSEQ multiplex PCR; TCRdb has only the in-frame clones, and not every one. The repertoire has approximately 170,000 clones, over 90% of them found once; the top ten carry 3.9%. The CDR3 totals 13 residues. Germline V gene data show CDR1 as KGHSH and CDR2 as LQKENI. V was clipped by 5 bases and J by 3 bases, with 10 bases between them. This TCR was recovered from an adult in good health. This rearrangement joins TRBV18 to TRBJ1-1, with D maybe TRBD1 (5 bases). The specimen comprised peripheral blood, sampled on day 0 of AZD1222 vaccination. The DNA for the CDR3 is TGTGCCAGCTCAATCATCAGGGACACTGAAGCTTTCTTT. Protein product: CASSIIRDTEAFF. Based on the CDR3 plus reference TRBV18 and TRBJ1-1, the full variable domain is NAGVMQNPRHLVRRRGQEARLRCSPMKGHSHVYWYRQLPEEGLKFMVYLQKENIIDESGMPKERFSAEFPKEGPSILRIQQVVRGDSAAYFCASSIIRDTEAFFGQGTRLTVV.